A single sample is the source of the 30 T cell receptor beta chains below, sequenced in a study of blood T cell repertoires in COVID-19. Profiled with immunoSEQ multiplex PCR; TCRdb holds only in-frame clones, not every one. The table has some 110,000 clones, over 75% seen once. Sequences were obtained from peripheral blood. These receptors all come from a man aged 50-59 years with acute or convalescent COVID-19.

This clone was seen a handful of times. The CDR3 DNA reads as TGCGCCAGCAGCTTGGCCGTTTCTGGAAACACCATATATTTT. Protein product: CASSLAVSGNTIYF. V gene TRBV5-1 combines with J gene TRBJ1-3; unclear D gene. V was clipped by 0 bases and J by 1 base, with 5 bases between them. From germline, CDR1 is SGHRS and CDR2 YFSETQ. The CDR3 is 14 amino acids. Full variable domain (outside the CDR3, taken from reference TRBV5-1 and TRBJ1-3): KAGVTQTPRYLIKTRGQQVTLSCSPISGHRSVSWYQQTPGQGLQFLFEYFSETQRNKGNFPGRFSGRQFSNSRSEMNVSTLELGDSALYLCASSLAVSGNTIYFGEGSWLTVV.

This chain joins TRBV9 and TRBJ1-1; weak D call: TRBD1 (5 bases). This CDR3 comprises 14 residues. CDR1 is SGDLS, CDR2 YYNGEE, per germline. Trimming took 0 bases from V and 5 from J, leaving 11 bases between them. The CDR3 is CASSVVRAGTEAFF. CDR3 DNA sequence: TGTGCCAGCAGCGTAGTCAGGGCCGGTACTGAAGCTTTCTTT.

The chain employs TRBV11-2 and TRBJ2-1, with TRBD1 identical over 11 bases. The ends lost 5 bases at V and 8 bases at J; junction bases unmatched: 8. The CDR3 has 15 amino acids. Germline CDR1 reads SGHAT; CDR2 reads FQNNGV. This CDR3 reads CASSLQGQGVDEQFF. The CDR3 bases are TGTGCCAGCAGCCTTCAGGGACAGGGGGTTGATGAGCAGTTCTTC.

The CDR3 sequence: CASSSRLNTEAFF. The CDR3 DNA reads as TGTGCCAGCAGCTCCCGTCTGAACACTGAAGCTTTCTTT. The V call is TRBV13, the J call TRBJ1-1; D remains ambiguous. The germline gives CDR1 PRHDT, CDR2 FYEKMQ (reference sequence). The CDR3 runs 13 residues. V was cut by 4 bases and J by 0 bases, with 6 bases left in between.

The V and J genes are TRBV7-5 and TRBJ1-4; TRBD1, the D gene given by the table, was not confirmed from the DNA. TRBV7-5 is listed as a pseudogene. The CDR3 length is 20 residues. The CDR3 reads CARSLRVGQLLPATNEKLFF. The DNA of the CDR3 is TGTGCCAGAAGCTTAAGAGTGGGACAGCTATTACCTGCAACTAATGAAAAACTGTTTTTT.

This rearrangement joins TRBV3-1 (or the pseudogene TRBV3-2) to TRBJ2-7; D unclear. Per the germline V gene, CDR1 is LGHDT and CDR2 is YNNKEL (reference sequence). This CDR3 has 14 residues. The V end was cut by 0 bases, the J end by 3 bases, with 9 bases between. This chain's CDR3 is CASSQDTVDYEQYF. DNA of the CDR3: TGTGCCAGCAGCCAAGACACAGTTGACTACGAGCAGTACTTC.

This clone was counted a single time. V and J are TRBV2 and TRBJ1-1; tentative D call: TRBD1 (5 bases). Trimming removed 0 bases at V and 3 bases at J, with 11 bases between. CDR1 is SNHLY and CDR2 is FYNNEI in the germline V gene. This CDR3 region has 15 residues. CDR3 protein: CASSEASGYDTEAFF. In nucleotides, the CDR3 is TGTGCCAGCAGTGAAGCCTCAGGGTATGACACTGAAGCTTTCTTT.

The chain combines TRBV28 with TRBJ2-4; D may be TRBD2 (6 bases). Germline CDR1 MDHEN, CDR2 SYDVKM. With 6 bases removed from V and 0 bases from J, the gap between germline ends came to 21 bases. The length of the CDR3 is 18 residues. CDR3 in DNA: TGTGCCAGCAGCCTAATTCCTGGCGGGACCCTAGCCAAAAACATTCAGTACTTC. This encodes CASSLIPGGTLAKNIQYF.

The DNA of the CDR3 is TGTGCCAGTAGTAAGTCCTTCGCTAGCTGGGAGGTGGCAGATACGCAGTATTTT. Protein: CASSKSFASWEVADTQYF. The chain carries TRBV19 and TRBJ2-3, with a weak D call TRBD2 (6 bases). Trimming pared 4 bases from V and 4 bases from J, leaving 24 bases between. Germline CDR1 reads LNHDA; CDR2 reads SQIVND (reference sequence). This CDR3 spans 18 amino acids. Full variable domain (remainder filled in from reference TRBV19 and TRBJ2-3): DGGITQSPKYLFRKEGQNVTLSCEQNLNHDAMYWYRQDPGQGLRLIYYSQIVNDFQKGDIAEGYSVSREKKESFPLTVTSAQKNPTAFYLCASSKSFASWEVADTQYFGPGTRLTVL.

Only a few counts were recorded for this clone. V gene TRBV9 combines with J gene TRBJ1-2, with D tentatively TRBD1 (5 bases). V was cut by 10 bases and J by 8 bases, with 21 bases left in between. Germline CDR1 reads SGDLS; CDR2 reads YYNGEE. There are 13 residues in the CDR3. This CDR3 is CAVKGTVGGGYTF. The DNA of the CDR3 is TGTGCCGTGAAGGGGACGGTCGGGGGAGGCTACACCTTC.

The genes are TRBV3-1 (or the pseudogene TRBV3-2) and TRBJ2-4, with 8 bases matching TRBD2. V lost 3 bases to trimming and J lost 6 bases; unmatched junction nucleotides: 7. CDR3 length equals 15 residues. CDR1 and CDR2 (germline): LGHDT, YNNKEL (reference sequence). The CDR3 DNA reads TGTGCCAGCAGCCATACGGGACTAGGGGTAAACATTCAGTACTTC. As protein: CASSHTGLGVNIQYF.

The chain uses TRBV24-1 and TRBJ1-5; D not resolved. Germline CDR1 is KGHDR and CDR2 is SFDVKD. V lost 5 bases and J 0 bases, leaving 7 bases between the germline ends. The CDR3 spans 14 residues. CDR3 sequence: CATSGVASNQPQHF. DNA of the CDR3: TGTGCCACCAGTGGAGTTGCTAGCAATCAGCCCCAGCATTTT.

This clone was seen only once. The chain uses TRBV27 and TRBJ1-6; D remains ambiguous. V dropped 6 bases and J dropped 10 bases, with 13 bases sitting between them. Per the germline V gene, CDR1 is MNHEY and CDR2 is SMNVEV (reference sequence). CDR3 length equals 13 residues. CDR3 sequence (DNA): TGTGCCAGCAGGGTGAGGGCAGAATCACCCCTCCACTTT. Protein product: CASRVRAESPLHF.

This chain uses TRBV11-3 with TRBJ1-2, with D perhaps TRBD1 (6 bases). V was clipped by 5 bases and J by 2 bases, with 15 bases between them. This CDR3 spans 15 amino acids. In germline, CDR1 is SGHNT, CDR2 YENEEA. The CDR3 protein is CASSPAGTTNYGYTF. The CDR3 DNA is TGTGCCAGCAGCCCAGCAGGGACAACAAACTATGGCTACACCTTC.

In this sample, this clone turned up many times. The chain carries TRBV5-1 and TRBJ1-1, with D perhaps TRBD1 (6 bases). V shed 4 bases and J shed 5 bases, with 9 bases lying between them. The CDR3 loop spans 12 amino acids. The germline V gene encodes CDR1 SGHRS and CDR2 YFSETQ. CDR3 DNA sequence: TGCGCCAGCAGCGTCGGGACAACTGAAGCTTTCTTT. Translating it yields CASSVGTTEAFF.

About this clone itself: The identical CDR3 is also encoded by other nucleotide sequences in the sample. The chain couples TRBV12-3 or TRBV12-4 to TRBJ1-3; D is uncertain. V dropped 3 bases and J dropped 4 bases, with 4 bases sitting between them. CDR3 length: 12 residues. The CDR3 region is CASSFSGNTIYF. The DNA of the CDR3 is TGTGCCAGCAGTTTCTCCGGAAACACCATATATTTT.

This chain joins TRBV14 and TRBJ2-1; weak D call: TRBD1 (5 bases). The CDR3 loop spans 15 amino acids. V lost 4 bases and J lost 0, with 10 bases in between. Germline lookup yields CDR1 SGHDN and CDR2 FVKESK. CDR3 DNA sequence: TGTGCCAGCAGCCCCTTCAGGGTCTCCTACAATGAGCAGTTCTTC. Protein product: CASSPFRVSYNEQFF.

J is TRBJ2-1 and V is TRBV27; 14 positions agree with TRBD2. The germline gives CDR1 MNHEY, CDR2 SMNVEV (reference sequence). This CDR3 comprises 16 residues. Trimming removed 2 bases from V and 9 bases from J; junction bases left unmatched: 6. This CDR3 reads CASSLRGLAGGGEQFF. CDR3 DNA: TGTGCCAGCAGTTTAAGAGGACTAGCGGGAGGTGGTGAGCAGTTCTTC.

In its sample, this clone was seen many times. This chain links TRBV2 with TRBJ2-2, with a weak D call TRBD2 (6 bases). Germline loops: CDR1 SNHLY, CDR2 FYNNEI. The CDR3 contains 13 residues. The ends were cut back, 7 bases at V and 8 bases at J, with 14 bases in the middle. As DNA, the CDR3 is TGTGCCAGCACTGACCTCGGGGGTGGGGAGCTGTTTTTT. Encoded protein: CASTDLGGGELFF.

To note about this clone: Its ends do not fully match the called genes, so a read error is possible. The genes are TRBV3-1 (or the pseudogene TRBV3-2) and TRBJ1-2; D is unresolved. The germline gives CDR1 LGHDT, CDR2 YNNKEL (reference sequence). The CDR3 sequence is 12 residues long. The CDR3 DNA reads TGTGCCAGCAGTCAAGATTTAGTCTTTCGCACCTTC. Protein: CASSQDLVFRTF.

The chain combines TRBV18 with TRBJ2-2; weak D call: TRBD2 (6 bases). V was cut by 2 bases and J by 7 bases, with 17 bases left in between. Per the germline V gene, CDR1 is KGHSH and CDR2 is LQKENI. The CDR3 loop spans 16 amino acids. CDR3: CASSPITPEGNGELFF. CDR3 bases: TGTGCCAGCTCACCAATCACGCCGGAGGGAAACGGGGAGCTGTTTTTT.

This chain links TRBV24-1 with TRBJ2-3; 11 bases map to TRBD1. Germline V gives CDR1 KGHDR, CDR2 SFDVKD. The CDR3 spans 16 residues. The J segment lost 3 bases and the V segment lost 3 bases, leaving 4 bases of the junction unmatched. The CDR3: CATSDPGDRGTDTQYF. CDR3 in DNA: TGTGCCACCAGTGATCCCGGGGACAGGGGGACAGATACGCAGTATTTT.

The V call is TRBV5-5, the J call TRBJ2-1; 7 bases match TRBD2. Germline CDR1 reads SGHKS; CDR2 reads YYEKEE (reference sequence). The V and J ends lost 3 bases and 10 bases, in that order; junction bases with no gene match: 13. This CDR3 has 15 residues. CDR3 in amino acids: CASSSFGSSGGEQFF. In DNA, the CDR3 is TGTGCCAGCAGCTCCTTTGGGTCTAGCGGTGGCGAGCAGTTCTTC.

The V gene is TRBV5-4, the J gene TRBJ2-3, with 10 bases that match TRBD2. The CDR3 length is 15 residues. Germline CDR1 is SGHNT and CDR2 is YYREEE (reference sequence). The V segment lost 4 bases and the J segment 5 bases; nucleotides outside the gene matches: 7. Written as DNA, the CDR3 is TGTGCCAGCAGCGCTCGACTAGCGGGTGGAGATACGCAGTATTTT. This codes for CASSARLAGGDTQYF.

This clone was seen more than once but under ten times. V is TRBV7-9 and J is TRBJ2-3, with a possible D match to TRBD1 (7 bases). The V end lost 4 bases, the J end lost 3 bases, and 17 bases lay between the germline ends. Per the germline V gene, CDR1 is SEHNR and CDR2 is FQNEAQ (reference sequence). The CDR3 extends over 16 amino acids. The CDR3 is CASSSWDRLGTDTQYF. CDR3 DNA: TGTGCCAGCAGCTCGTGGGACAGACTAGGGACAGATACGCAGTATTTT. Using reference TRBV7-9 and TRBJ2-3 for the parts outside the CDR3, the full variable domain is DTGVSQNPRHKITKRGQNVTFRCDPISEHNRLYWYRQTLGQGPEFLTYFQNEAQLEKSRLLSDRFSAERPKGSFSTLEIQRTEQGDSAMYLCASSSWDRLGTDTQYFGPGTRLTVL.

The chain joins TRBV2 to TRBJ1-1, with D maybe TRBD1 (6 bases). This CDR3 is built from 15 residues. V lost 6 bases and J 6 bases, leaving 20 bases between the germline ends. Germline CDR1 reads SNHLY; CDR2 reads FYNNEI. CDR3 in DNA: TGTGCCAGCAGCGAGACATCTACCCGACAGGCTGAAGCTTTCTTT. Residues: CASSETSTRQAEAFF.

The V and J genes are TRBV5-1 and TRBJ2-3; 10 nucleotides line up with TRBD2. Germline CDR1 SGHRS, CDR2 YFSETQ. The CDR3 runs 17 residues. After removal of 2 bases from V and 2 bases from J, the junction contained 8 bases not matched to a gene. The DNA of the CDR3 is TGCGCCAGCAGCTTTAGGCGAAGCGGGAGGGCCACAGATACGCAGTATTTT. It specifies CASSFRRSGRATDTQYF. Using reference TRBV5-1 and TRBJ2-3 for the parts outside the CDR3, the full variable domain is KAGVTQTPRYLIKTRGQQVTLSCSPISGHRSVSWYQQTPGQGLQFLFEYFSETQRNKGNFPGRFSGRQFSNSRSEMNVSTLELGDSALYLCASSFRRSGRATDTQYFGPGTRLTVL.

This clone was detected once. V gene TRBV11-2 combines with J gene TRBJ1-3; D is unresolved. Between the trimmed V and J ends, which lost 2 bases and 2 bases, there was a span of 7 bases. CDR3 length: 14 residues. Per the germline V gene, CDR1 is SGHAT and CDR2 is FQNNGV. The CDR3 region has the DNA TGTGCCAGCAGCTTAATCGTAACTGGAAACACCATATATTTT. It specifies CASSLIVTGNTIYF.

With respect to this clone: At one end the junction does not follow the germline gene, possibly because of a read error. The chain recombines TRBV11-3 with TRBJ2-1; D perhaps matches TRBD1 (7 bases). Germline V gene data show CDR1 as SGHNT and CDR2 as YENEEA. The CDR3 is 12 residues long. The CDR3 region has the DNA TGTGCCAGCAGCTTAGGGGCAGGGGGGTCCCTCTTC. It codes for CASSLGAGGSLF.

The genes are TRBV11-3 and TRBJ2-5; maybe TRBD2 (6 bases). Germline loops: CDR1 SGHNT, CDR2 YENEEA. This CDR3 has 15 amino acids. Trimming left V 5 bases short and J 5 bases short, with 18 bases between. CDR3 nucleotide sequence: TGTGCCAGCAGCCAAACCGGGACTGGAGCCGAGACCCAGTACTTC. Its translation: CASSQTGTGAETQYF. Using reference TRBV11-3 and TRBJ2-5 for the parts outside the CDR3, the full variable domain is EAGVVQSPRYKIIEKKQPVAFWCNPISGHNTLYWYLQNLGQGPELLIRYENEEAVDDSQLPKDRFSAERLKGVDSTLKIQPAELGDSAVYLCASSQTGTGAETQYFGPGTRLLVL.